This T cell receptor beta chain derives from a study of post-analysis software for immune sequencing data. Study-level information: Relapsing-remitting, secondary progressive and progressive-relapsing forms of multiple sclerosis all featured among disease courses. Notes on the study in general: Patients had higher frequencies than controls of about five TRBV segments, including TRBV5-6, TRBV5-1 and TRBV20-1. The F measure placed samples prepared in the same batch into strongly shared clusters.

V lost 1 base and J 2 bases, leaving 13 bases between the germline ends. From germline, CDR1 is DFQATT and CDR2 SNEGSKA (reference sequence). There are 15 residues in the CDR3. Unique molecular identifiers were present in the TCR beta cDNA libraries. T cells numbering roughly 1 to 10 million yielded 500,000 to 550,000 cDNA molecules. TCRdb re-derived calls from the PCR reads in MiXCR, one entry per CDR3 protein. The sample lists about 570,000 distinct CDR3 sequences, less than 40% occurring once. This clonotype was counted only a few times. The antigen is unknown. The source of this sequence is a girl aged 2-17 years with multiple sclerosis. This sequence joins TRBV20-1 and TRBJ2-3; a possible D gene is TRBD2 (6 bases). Input material: blood. CDR3 in amino acids: CSARGWDWSTDTQYF. The CDR3 region has the DNA TGCAGTGCTAGAGGGTGGGACTGGTCCACAGATACGCAGTATTTT.